This TCR beta chain was documented in a study of blood T cell repertoires in COVID-19. The wider study: Whether acute or convalescent, the COVID-19 samples came from the United States, Italy and Spain. PBMCs, B-cell-depleted T cells, or T cells provided the cDNA or gDNA that made up the material.

Produced via immunoSEQ multiplex PCR; TCRdb's table is partial and in-frame only. The table includes about 180,000 clones, under 90% detected once. Seattle cases were enrolled at active infection and followed longitudinally. Source material: peripheral blood. This clonotype was obtained from a person aged 70 to 85 with COVID-19, enrolled during active disease.

The CDR3 is CASSSGQDSGNTIYF. The DNA of the CDR3 is TGTGCCAGCAGTTCGGGACAGGACTCTGGAAACACCATATATTTT. The J gene is TRBJ1-3, the V gene TRBV28; 8 bases are shared with TRBD1. The CDR3 consists of 15 residues. Germline CDR1 MDHEN, CDR2 SYDVKM. J was trimmed by 0 bases and V by 4 bases; bases with no gene match: 2.